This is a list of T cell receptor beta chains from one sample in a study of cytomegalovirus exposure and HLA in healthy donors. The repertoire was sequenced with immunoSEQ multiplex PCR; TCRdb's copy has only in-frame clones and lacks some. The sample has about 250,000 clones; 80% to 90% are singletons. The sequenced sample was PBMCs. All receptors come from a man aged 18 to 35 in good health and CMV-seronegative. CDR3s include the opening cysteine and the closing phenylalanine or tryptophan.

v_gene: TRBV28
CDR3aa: CASRSGLYEQYF

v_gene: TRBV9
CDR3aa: CASSVESTGVGYTF

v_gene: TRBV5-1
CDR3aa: CASSLAPEGSSYEQYF

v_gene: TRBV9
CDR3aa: CASSVTGNTDTQYF

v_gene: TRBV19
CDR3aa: CASALFRGTEAFF

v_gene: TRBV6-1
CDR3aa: CASNEGLNSPLHF

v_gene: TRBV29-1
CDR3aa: CSANRGYYNEQFF

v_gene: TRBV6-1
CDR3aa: CATSTGGRASAEQYF

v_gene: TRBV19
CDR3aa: CASSTQTGLGENGYTF

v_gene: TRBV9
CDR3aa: CASSFHSGPGGYTF

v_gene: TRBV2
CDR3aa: CASSPRRGTGELFF

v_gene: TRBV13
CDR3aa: CASSSGQRFTDTQYF

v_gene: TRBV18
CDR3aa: CASSTTGTSGRLSPTNEQFF

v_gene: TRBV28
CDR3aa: CASSLRLYGYTF

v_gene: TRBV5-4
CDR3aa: CASSLQGAINSPLHF

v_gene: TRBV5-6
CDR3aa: CASRLTGGTEAFF

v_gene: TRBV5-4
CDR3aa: CASSLVGSTNEKLFF

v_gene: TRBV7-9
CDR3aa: CASRGTSGYNEQFF

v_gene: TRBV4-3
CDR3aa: CASSQVEGAGYEQYF

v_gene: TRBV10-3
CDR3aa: CAISESPAGRTDTQYF

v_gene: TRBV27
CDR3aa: CASSLNPDSPLHF

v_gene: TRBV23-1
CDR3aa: CASSQILVGEDNEQFF

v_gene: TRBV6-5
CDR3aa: CASSLDRYSNQPQHF

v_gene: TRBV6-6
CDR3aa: CASIAREEAKNIQYF

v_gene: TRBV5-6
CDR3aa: CASSLAGGGRTDTQYF

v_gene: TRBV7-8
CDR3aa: CASSLEPGLHYGYTF

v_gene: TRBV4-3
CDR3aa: CASSQGRMETDTQYF

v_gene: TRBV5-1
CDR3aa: CASSLSSGISDTQYF

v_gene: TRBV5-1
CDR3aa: CASSLGQYDYGYTF

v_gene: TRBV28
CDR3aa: CASTQSYNSPLHF

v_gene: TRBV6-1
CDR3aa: CASSEVGHGDTEAFF

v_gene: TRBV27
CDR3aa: CASCRDRATGTQYF